This passage covers 10 T cell receptor beta chains from one sample sequenced in a study of human thymus T cells. The data were produced by immunoSEQ multiplex PCR, yet TCRdb's version contains in-frame clones alone and is incomplete. The sample has tens of thousands of clones, around 96% seen once. Resections obtained during corrective heart surgery supplied the thymus tissue. What was sequenced was thymus tissue. All receptors come from a boy younger than two with a congenital heart defect but otherwise immunologically healthy.

This clone was counted only a few times. The V call is TRBV6-5, the J call TRBJ1-1, with D tentatively TRBD1 (6 bases). The CDR3 is 14 amino acids. Germline lookup yields CDR1 MNHEY and CDR2 SVGAGI. Trimming pared 2 bases from V and 6 bases from J, leaving 13 bases between. DNA of the CDR3: TGTGCCAGCAGTTACCTCGTCAGGGGTGCTGAAGCTTTCTTT. Amino acids: CASSYLVRGAEAFF.

The rearrangement joins TRBV14 to TRBJ2-3; 11 positions agree with TRBD2. The CDR3 is made up of 20 amino acids. CDR1 is SGHDN, CDR2 FVKESK, per germline. V lost 2 bases to trimming and J lost 0 bases; unmatched junction nucleotides: 13. CDR3: CASSQRPGLAAGPSTDTQYF. CDR3 bases: TGTGCCAGCAGCCAAAGGCCGGGACTAGCGGCTGGACCTAGCACAGATACGCAGTATTTT.

Points on this clone: One junction end disagrees with the germline gene, perhaps due to a read error. This chain connects TRBV15 to TRBJ2-7, with D perhaps given as TRBD1 or TRBD2 (5 bases each). The V gene's germline CDR1 is LNHNV and CDR2 YYDKDF (reference sequence). The CDR3 extends over 11 amino acids. In DNA form, the CDR3 reads TGTGCCACCAGCAGAGGACGGGGACGAACCTTC. Translating gives CATSRGRGRTF.

The rearrangement joins TRBV12-5 to TRBJ2-3; D gene ambiguous. There are 12 residues in the CDR3. Germline V lookup: CDR1 LGHNT, CDR2 FRNRAP. Trimming left V 0 bases short and J 4 bases short, with 2 bases between. The CDR3 bases are TGTGCTAGTGGTTTGGTCCCAGATACGCAGTATTTT. Translating it yields CASGLVPDTQYF.

This sequence joins TRBV19 and TRBJ1-3; D is uncertain. The CDR3 length is 14 residues. Deletions cut 10 bases from V and 2 bases from J, with 15 bases between. CDR1 and CDR2 (germline): LNHDA, SQIVND (reference sequence). CDR3 in DNA: TGTGCCACGGCCCATCGGGTAACTGGAAACACCATATATTTT. Encoded protein: CATAHRVTGNTIYF.

This clone was recorded once. This chain links TRBV7-2 with TRBJ2-2, with 12 positions matching TRBD2. V lost 5 bases, J lost 6 bases, and 13 bases stayed unmatched. The germline CDR1 and CDR2 sequences are SGHTA and FQGNSA. This CDR3 contains 18 residues. This chain's CDR3 is CASSPLRLAGGTPGELFF. The CDR3 DNA sequence: TGTGCCAGCAGCCCCCTGCGGCTAGCGGGGGGGACTCCCGGGGAGCTGTTTTTT.

The chain combines TRBV29-1 with TRBJ2-5; 11 nucleotides agree with TRBD1. Unmatched junction bases numbered 1, after V lost 0 bases and J lost 1 base. CDR1 and CDR2 from the germline V gene are SQVTM and ANQGSEA. The CDR3 contains 15 residues. The CDR3 nucleotides are TGCAGCGTTGAAGAGGGGACAGGGGGCCAAGAGACCCAGTACTTC. This translates into CSVEEGTGGQETQYF.

J is TRBJ2-1 and V is TRBV15; possible D gene TRBD2, 7 bases. Germline V gene lookup returns CDR1 LNHNV and CDR2 YYDKDF (reference sequence). The CDR3 covers 17 residues. The V end lost 7 bases, the J end lost 8 bases, and 27 bases lay between the germline ends. The CDR3 DNA is TGTGCCACCAATGAGGAGTTGTGGGAGGGGGTTTTGGATGAGCAGTTCTTC. This gives the protein CATNEELWEGVLDEQFF.

The rearrangement links TRBV5-1 to TRBJ1-2; 10 bases fit TRBD1. CDR1 is SGHRS, CDR2 YFSETQ, per germline. This CDR3 has 20 residues. Trimming cost V 0 bases and J 5 bases; bases outside gene matches: 19. CDR3 sequence reads: CASSLDRGAGQGTSGYGYTF. The CDR3, as DNA: TGCGCCAGCAGCTTGGATAGGGGGGCGGGACAGGGGACCTCGGGATATGGCTACACCTTC.

V usage is TRBV10-3 and J usage is TRBJ2-3; tentatively, D is TRBD2 (6 bases). The germline gives CDR1 ENHRY, CDR2 SYGVKD. The CDR3 sequence is 16 residues long. V gave up 2 bases and J gave up 3 bases, with 15 bases separating them. Written as DNA, the CDR3 is TGTGCCATCAGTGAGGAGTGGCGGGGCGGTACAGATACGCAGTATTTT. As protein: CAISEEWRGGTDTQYF.